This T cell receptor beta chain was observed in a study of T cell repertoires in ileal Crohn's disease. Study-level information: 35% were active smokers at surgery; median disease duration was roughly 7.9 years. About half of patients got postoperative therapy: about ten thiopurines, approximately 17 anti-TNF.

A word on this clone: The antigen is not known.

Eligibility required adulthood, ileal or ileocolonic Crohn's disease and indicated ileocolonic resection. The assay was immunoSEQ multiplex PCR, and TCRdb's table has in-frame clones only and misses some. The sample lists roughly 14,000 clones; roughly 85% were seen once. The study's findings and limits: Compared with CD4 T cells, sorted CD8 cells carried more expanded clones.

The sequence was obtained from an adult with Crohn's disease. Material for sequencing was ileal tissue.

The CDR3 protein is CAISPTEREQYF. CDR3 nucleotides: TGTGCCATCAGTCCTACCGAACGAGAACAGTACTTC. The chain is built from TRBV10-3 and TRBJ2-7; D gene unclear. The length of the CDR3 is 12 residues. V was cut by 5 bases and J by 10 bases, with 15 bases left in between. From germline, CDR1 is ENHRY and CDR2 SYGVKD.